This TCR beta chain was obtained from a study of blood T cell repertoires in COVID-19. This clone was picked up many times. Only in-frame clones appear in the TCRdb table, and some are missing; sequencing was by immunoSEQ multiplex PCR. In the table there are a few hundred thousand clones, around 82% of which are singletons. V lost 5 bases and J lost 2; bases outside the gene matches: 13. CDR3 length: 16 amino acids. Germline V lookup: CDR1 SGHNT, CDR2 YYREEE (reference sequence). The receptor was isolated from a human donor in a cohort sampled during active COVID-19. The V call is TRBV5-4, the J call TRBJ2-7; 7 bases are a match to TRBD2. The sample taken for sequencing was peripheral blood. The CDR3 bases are TGTGCCAGCAGTATGGGGGGGAGAATAACCCCCTACGAGCAGTACTTC. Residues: CASSMGGRITPYEQYF.